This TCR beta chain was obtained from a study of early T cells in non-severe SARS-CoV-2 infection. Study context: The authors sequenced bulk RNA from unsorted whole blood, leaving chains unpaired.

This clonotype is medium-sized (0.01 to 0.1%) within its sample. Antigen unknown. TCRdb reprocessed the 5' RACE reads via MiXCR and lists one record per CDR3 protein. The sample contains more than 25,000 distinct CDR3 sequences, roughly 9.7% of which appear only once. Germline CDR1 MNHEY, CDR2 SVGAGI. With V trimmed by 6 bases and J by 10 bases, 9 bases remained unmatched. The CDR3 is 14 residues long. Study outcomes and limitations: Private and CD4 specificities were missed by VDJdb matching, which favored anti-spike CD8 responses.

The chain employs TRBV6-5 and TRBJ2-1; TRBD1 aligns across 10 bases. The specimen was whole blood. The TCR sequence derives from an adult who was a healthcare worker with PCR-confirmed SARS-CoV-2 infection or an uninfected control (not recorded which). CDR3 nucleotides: TGTGCCAGCAGCTTACCGGGACAGGGGCGCGAGCAGTTCTTC. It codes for CASSLPGQGREQFF.